These T cell receptor beta chains were read from a single sample in a study of T cell responses to AZD1222 COVID-19 vaccine. Profiled with immunoSEQ multiplex PCR; TCRdb holds only in-frame clones, not every one. The sample lists around 100,000 clones; around 87% were seen once. The material was peripheral blood, obtained on day 0 of AZD1222 vaccination. Receptors were obtained from an adult in good health. Both conserved end residues are part of each CDR3. A D gene is named only where the DNA matches it firmly. The size entry is marked missing in some rows and otherwise reads once, few, many or a size class.

j_call v_call clone_size d_call cdr3_nt cdr3_aa
TRBJ1-5 TRBV12-3/TRBV12-4 few NA TGTGCCAGCAGTTTAGCGAATCAGCCCCAGCATTTT CASSLANQPQHF
TRBJ1-1 TRBV7-2 NA NA TGTGCCAGCAGGGGAGGTTCGTTGGACACTGAAGCTTTCTTT CASRGGSLDTEAFF
TRBJ1-2 TRBV4-3 NA NA TGCGCCAGCAGCCAAGAATTGGGGGACTATGGCTACACCTTC CASSQELGDYGYTF
TRBJ2-2 TRBV18 NA NA TGTGCCAGCTCACCGCGGCGGGACGGGACCGGGGAGCTGTTTTTT CASSPRRDGTGELFF
TRBJ1-5 TRBV19 NA TRBD1 TGTGCCAGTGGGACAGGGGCACAGCAGCCCCAGCATTTT CASGTGAQQPQHF
TRBJ1-1 TRBV30 few NA TGTGCCTGGAGTGCTACAGGTATGAACACTGAAGCTTTCTTT CAWSATGMNTEAFF
TRBJ2-1 TRBV7-9 NA NA TGTGCCAGCAGCCACCGGGGGTCCAGCTCCTACAATGAGCAGTTCTTC CASSHRGSSSYNEQFF
TRBJ1-5 TRBV7-2 NA TRBD1 TGTGCCAGCAGCGTCCAGGGGGCGGGGGATCAGCCCCAGCATTTT CASSVQGAGDQPQHF
TRBJ1-1 TRBV3-1/TRBV3-2 NA TRBD1 TGTGCCAGCAGCCGGACAGGCACCCGAAAAGCTTTCTTT CASSRTGTRKAFF
TRBJ1-2 TRBV7-9 NA TRBD1 TGTGCCAGCAGCTTGGGACAGGGGTATGGCTACACCTTC CASSLGQGYGYTF
TRBJ2-5 TRBV5-1 NA NA TGCGCCAGCAGCCCCGGACCCAGGGGCAGGGAGACCCAGTACTTC CASSPGPRGRETQYF
TRBJ1-6 TRBV27 once NA TGTGCCAGCAGTTTATCGGGGGCCGGGCACGGGTATAATTCACCCCTCCACTTT CASSLSGAGHGYNSPLHF
TRBJ2-1 TRBV6-1 few NA TGTGCCAGCAGTGAATTCGGGCTAGCGTCGGCATACAATGAGCAGTTCTTC CASSEFGLASAYNEQFF
TRBJ1-4 TRBV30 NA NA TGTGCCTGGAGCCAGGCGATTTGGGGGGGACTGTTTTTT CAWSQAIWGGLFF
TRBJ2-1 TRBV5-1 NA NA TGCGCCAGCAGCTTGGAGGAGAGCTCCTACAATGAGCAGTTCTTC CASSLEESSYNEQFF
TRBJ1-2 TRBV11-2 NA TRBD1 TGTGCCAGCAGCGTACCGACAGGGCGTCAGGGCTACACCTTC CASSVPTGRQGYTF
TRBJ1-2 TRBV13 NA TRBD1 TGTGCCAGCAGCCACGGGACAGGGGACTATGGCTACACCTTC CASSHGTGDYGYTF
TRBJ2-5 TRBV5-4 NA TRBD1 TGTGCCAGCAGCCCAGGGGGTGGACGGCAAGAGACCCAGTACTTC CASSPGGGRQETQYF
TRBJ1-4 TRBV4-3 NA NA TGCGCCAGCAGCCGGGAGGGTGGTGAAAAACTGTTTTTT CASSREGGEKLFF
TRBJ1-2 TRBV19 NA NA TGTGCCAGTAGGCCGCGGGGGGCTCTACACTATGGCTACACCTTC CASRPRGALHYGYTF
TRBJ2-7 TRBV6-1 NA NA TGTGCCAGCAGTGAGGGAAGAAGCTACGAGCAGTACTTC CASSEGRSYEQYF
TRBJ2-3 TRBV11-2 NA NA TGTGCCAGCAGCCCTAGGGGGCTAGCGGATTTCACAGATACGCAGTATTTT CASSPRGLADFTDTQYF
TRBJ1-5 TRBV6-5 NA NA TGTGCCAGCAGCCCCGGGCGAGTGAGGAGTCAGCCCCAGCATTTT CASSPGRVRSQPQHF
TRBJ2-1 TRBV14 once NA TGTGCCAGCAGCCAAGATAGGGCTCAATGGGGGCAGTTCTTC CASSQDRAQWGQFF
TRBJ1-2 TRBV10-1 NA NA TGCGCCAGTTACTATGGCTACACCTTC CASYYGYTF